This T cell receptor beta chain was identified in a study of blood T cell repertoires in COVID-19. Study in general: COVID-19 samples from acute and convalescent phases originated in the United States, Italy and Spain. T cells, B-cell-depleted T cells, or PBMCs supplied cDNA or gDNA.

Germline assignment: CDR1 MGHRA and CDR2 YSYEKL. V trimming: 4 bases; J trimming: 5 bases; junction bases outside the gene matches: 3. This CDR3 is 13 amino acids long. Methods used by the authors: Quantification of nucleated cells was approximated via reference gene primer amplification. TCRdb's copy holds only in-frame clones and misses some; the assay was immunoSEQ multiplex PCR. For V, J and clone size, that table is used; D and trimming come from the DNA. In the table there are around 140,000 clones, approximately 88% of which are singletons. The specimen was peripheral blood. This TCR derives from a man in his 60s with active or convalescent COVID-19. The chain is built from TRBV4-1 and TRBJ2-5; 8 bases fit TRBD2. The CDR3 DNA reads as TGCGCCAGCAGCCCTAGGACTAGCGAGACCCAGTACTTC. Translated: CASSPRTSETQYF.